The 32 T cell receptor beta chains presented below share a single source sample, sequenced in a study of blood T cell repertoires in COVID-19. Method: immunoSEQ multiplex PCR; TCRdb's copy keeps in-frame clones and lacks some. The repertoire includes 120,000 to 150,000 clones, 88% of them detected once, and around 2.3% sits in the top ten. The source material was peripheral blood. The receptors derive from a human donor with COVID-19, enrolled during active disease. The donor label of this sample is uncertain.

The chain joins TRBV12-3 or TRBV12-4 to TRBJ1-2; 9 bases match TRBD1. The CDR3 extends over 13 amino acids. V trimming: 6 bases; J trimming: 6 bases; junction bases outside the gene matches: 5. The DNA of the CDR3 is TGTGCCAGCAGGGAGGGACAGGGAAATGGCTACACCTTC. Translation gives CASREGQGNGYTF.

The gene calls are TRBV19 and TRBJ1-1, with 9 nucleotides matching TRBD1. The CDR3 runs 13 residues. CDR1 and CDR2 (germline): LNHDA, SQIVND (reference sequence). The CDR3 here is CAPRRTGDTEAFF. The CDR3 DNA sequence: TGTGCTCCACGGAGGACAGGGGACACTGAAGCTTTCTTT. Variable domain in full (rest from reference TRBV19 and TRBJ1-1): DGGITQSPKYLFRKEGQNVTLSCEQNLNHDAMYWYRQDPGQGLRLIYYSQIVNDFQKGDIAEGYSVSREKKESFPLTVTSAQKNPTAFYLCAPRRTGDTEAFFGQGTRLTVV.

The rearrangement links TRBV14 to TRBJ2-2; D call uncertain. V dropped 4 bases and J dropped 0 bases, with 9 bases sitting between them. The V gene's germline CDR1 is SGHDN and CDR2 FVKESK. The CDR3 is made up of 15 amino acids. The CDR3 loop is CASSRVSPNTGELFF. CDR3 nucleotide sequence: TGTGCCAGCAGCCGCGTCTCCCCGAACACCGGGGAGCTGTTTTTT.

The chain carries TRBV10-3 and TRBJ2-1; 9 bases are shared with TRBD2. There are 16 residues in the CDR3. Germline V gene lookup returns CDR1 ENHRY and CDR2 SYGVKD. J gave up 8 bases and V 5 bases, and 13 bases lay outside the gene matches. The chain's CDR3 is CAISPSSGLAIDEQFF. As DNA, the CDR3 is TGTGCCATCAGTCCTTCTTCGGGACTAGCAATCGATGAGCAGTTCTTC.

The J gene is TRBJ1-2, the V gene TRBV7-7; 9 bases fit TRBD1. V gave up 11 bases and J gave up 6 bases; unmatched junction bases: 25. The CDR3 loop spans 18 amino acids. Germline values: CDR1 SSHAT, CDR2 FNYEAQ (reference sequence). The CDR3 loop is CADSTGGYAEPGADGYTF. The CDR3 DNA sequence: TGTGCCGACTCGACAGGGGGATATGCCGAACCGGGAGCCGATGGCTACACCTTC.

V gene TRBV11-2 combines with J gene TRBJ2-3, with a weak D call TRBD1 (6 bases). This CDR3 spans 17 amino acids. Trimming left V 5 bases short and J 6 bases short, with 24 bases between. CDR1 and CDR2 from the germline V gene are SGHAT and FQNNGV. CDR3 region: CASSLPGQPYPWDTQYF. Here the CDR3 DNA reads TGTGCCAGCAGCCTCCCCGGACAGCCGTACCCTTGGGATACGCAGTATTTT. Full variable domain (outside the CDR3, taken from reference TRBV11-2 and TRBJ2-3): EAGVAQSPRYKIIEKRQSVAFWCNPISGHATLYWYQQILGQGPKLLIQFQNNGVVDDSQLPKDRFSAERLKGVDSTLKIQPAKLEDSAVYLCASSLPGQPYPWDTQYFGPGTRLTVL.

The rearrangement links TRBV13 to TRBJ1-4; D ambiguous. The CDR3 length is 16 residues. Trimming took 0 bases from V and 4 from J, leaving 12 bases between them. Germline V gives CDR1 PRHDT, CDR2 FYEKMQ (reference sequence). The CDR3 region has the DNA TGTGCCAGCAGCTTAGGAACTCCCTCTTTTAATGAAAAACTGTTTTTT. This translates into CASSLGTPSFNEKLFF. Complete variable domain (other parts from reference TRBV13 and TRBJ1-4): AAGVIQSPRHLIKEKRETATLKCYPIPRHDTVYWYQQGPGQDPQFLISFYEKMQSDKGSIPDRFSAQQFSDYHSELNMSSLELGDSALYFCASSLGTPSFNEKLFFGSGTQLSVL.

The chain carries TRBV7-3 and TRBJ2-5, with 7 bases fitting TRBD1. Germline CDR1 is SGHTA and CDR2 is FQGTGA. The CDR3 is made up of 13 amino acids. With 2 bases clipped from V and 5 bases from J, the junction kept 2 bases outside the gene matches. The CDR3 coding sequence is TGTGCCAGCAGCTTAGACAGGGAGGAGACCCAGTACTTC. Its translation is CASSLDREETQYF.

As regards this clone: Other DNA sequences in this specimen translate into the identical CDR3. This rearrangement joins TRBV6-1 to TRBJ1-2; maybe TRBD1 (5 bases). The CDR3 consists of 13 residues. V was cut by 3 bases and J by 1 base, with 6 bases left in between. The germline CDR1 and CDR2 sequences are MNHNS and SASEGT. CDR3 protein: CASSEQGNYGYTF. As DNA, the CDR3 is TGTGCCAGCAGTGAGCAGGGTAACTATGGCTACACCTTC.

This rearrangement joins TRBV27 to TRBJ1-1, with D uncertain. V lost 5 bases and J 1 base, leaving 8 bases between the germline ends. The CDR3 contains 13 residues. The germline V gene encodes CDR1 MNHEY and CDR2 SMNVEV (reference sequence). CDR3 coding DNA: TGTGCCAGCAGTCCCACAAGGAACACTGAAGCTTTCTTT. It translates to CASSPTRNTEAFF.

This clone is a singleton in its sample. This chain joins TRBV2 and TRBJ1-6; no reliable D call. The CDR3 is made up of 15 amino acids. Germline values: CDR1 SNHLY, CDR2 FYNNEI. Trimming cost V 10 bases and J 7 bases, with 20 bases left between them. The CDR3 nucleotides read TGTGCCACTTCCCGAGGACTTGGGCGGAATTCACCCCTCCACTTT. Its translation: CATSRGLGRNSPLHF.

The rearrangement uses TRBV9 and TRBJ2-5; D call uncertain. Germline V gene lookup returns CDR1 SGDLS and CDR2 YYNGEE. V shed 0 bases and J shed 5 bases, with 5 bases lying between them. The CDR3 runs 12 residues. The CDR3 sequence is CASSVAGETQYF. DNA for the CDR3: TGTGCCAGCAGCGTAGCCGGGGAGACCCAGTACTTC.

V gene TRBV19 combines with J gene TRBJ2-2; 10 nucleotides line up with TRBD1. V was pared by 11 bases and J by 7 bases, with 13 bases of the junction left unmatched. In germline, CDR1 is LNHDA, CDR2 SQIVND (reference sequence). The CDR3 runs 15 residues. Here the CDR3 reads CACAGTGVVNGELFF. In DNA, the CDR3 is TGTGCCTGCGCCGGGACAGGGGTAGTGAACGGGGAGCTGTTTTTT.

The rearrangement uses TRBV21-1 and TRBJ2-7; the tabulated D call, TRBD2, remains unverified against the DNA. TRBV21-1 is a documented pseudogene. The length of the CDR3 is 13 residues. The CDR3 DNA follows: TGTGCCATTACCCGGGGATCATCCTACGAGCAGTACTTC. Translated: CAITRGSSYEQYF.

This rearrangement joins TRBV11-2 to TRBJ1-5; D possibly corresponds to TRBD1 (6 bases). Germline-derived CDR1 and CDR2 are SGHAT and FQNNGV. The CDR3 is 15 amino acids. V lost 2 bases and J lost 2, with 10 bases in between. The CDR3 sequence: CASSLSPGGNQPQHF. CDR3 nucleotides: TGTGCCAGCAGCTTATCTCCAGGGGGCAATCAGCCCCAGCATTTT.

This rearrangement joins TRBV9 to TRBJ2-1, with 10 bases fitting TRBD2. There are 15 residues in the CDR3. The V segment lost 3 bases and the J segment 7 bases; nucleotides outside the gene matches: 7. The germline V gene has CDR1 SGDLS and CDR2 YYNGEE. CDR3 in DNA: TGTGCCAGCAGCGCAAGCGGGGGGGTAGGGAATGAGCAGTTCTTC. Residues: CASSASGGVGNEQFF.

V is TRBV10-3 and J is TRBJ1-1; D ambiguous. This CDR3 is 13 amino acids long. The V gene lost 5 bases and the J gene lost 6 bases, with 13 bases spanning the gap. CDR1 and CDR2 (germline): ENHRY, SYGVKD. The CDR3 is CAISIYLGAEAFF. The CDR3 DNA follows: TGTGCCATCAGTATCTATCTAGGCGCTGAAGCTTTCTTT.

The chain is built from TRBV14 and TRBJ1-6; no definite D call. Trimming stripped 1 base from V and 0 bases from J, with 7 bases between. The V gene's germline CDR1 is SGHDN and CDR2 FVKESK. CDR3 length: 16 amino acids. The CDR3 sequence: CASSQGRGSYNSPLHF. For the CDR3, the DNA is TGTGCCAGCAGCCAAGGACGGGGCTCCTATAATTCACCCCTCCACTTT.

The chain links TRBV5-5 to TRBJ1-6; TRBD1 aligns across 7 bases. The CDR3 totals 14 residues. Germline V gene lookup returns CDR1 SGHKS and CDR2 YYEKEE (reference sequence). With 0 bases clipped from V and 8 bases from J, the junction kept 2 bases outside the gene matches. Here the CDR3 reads CASSLDRGYSPLHF. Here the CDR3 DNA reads TGTGCCAGCAGCTTGGACAGGGGCTATTCACCCCTCCACTTT.

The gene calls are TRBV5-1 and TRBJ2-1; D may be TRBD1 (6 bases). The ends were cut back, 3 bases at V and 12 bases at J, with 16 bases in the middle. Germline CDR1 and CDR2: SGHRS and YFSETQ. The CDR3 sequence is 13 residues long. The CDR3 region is CASSSEGGVRQFF. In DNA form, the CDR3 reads TGCGCCAGCAGCTCGGAAGGGGGAGTAAGGCAGTTCTTC.

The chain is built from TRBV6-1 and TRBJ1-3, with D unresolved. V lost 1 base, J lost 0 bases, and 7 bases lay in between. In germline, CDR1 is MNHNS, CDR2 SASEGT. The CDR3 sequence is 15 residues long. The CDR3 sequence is CASSEGHSSGNTIYF. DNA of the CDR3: TGTGCCAGCAGTGAAGGGCACAGCTCTGGAAACACCATATATTTT.

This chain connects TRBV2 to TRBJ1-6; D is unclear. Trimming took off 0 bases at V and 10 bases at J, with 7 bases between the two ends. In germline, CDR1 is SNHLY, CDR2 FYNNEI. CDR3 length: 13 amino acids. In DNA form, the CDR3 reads TGTGCCAGCAGTGAAGCTCAGGTATCACCCCTCCACTTT. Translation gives CASSEAQVSPLHF.

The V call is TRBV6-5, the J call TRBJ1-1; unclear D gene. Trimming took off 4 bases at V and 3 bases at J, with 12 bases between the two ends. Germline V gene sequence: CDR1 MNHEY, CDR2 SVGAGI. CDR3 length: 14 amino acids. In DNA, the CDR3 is TGTGCCAGCAGTTTAAACCTCGGGGACACTGAAGCTTTCTTT. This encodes CASSLNLGDTEAFF.

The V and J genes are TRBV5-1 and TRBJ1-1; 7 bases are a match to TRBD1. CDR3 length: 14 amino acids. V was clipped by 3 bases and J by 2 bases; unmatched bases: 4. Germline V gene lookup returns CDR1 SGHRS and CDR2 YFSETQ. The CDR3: CASSWDSGNTEAFF. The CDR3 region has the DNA TGCGCCAGCAGCTGGGACAGCGGTAACACTGAAGCTTTCTTT.

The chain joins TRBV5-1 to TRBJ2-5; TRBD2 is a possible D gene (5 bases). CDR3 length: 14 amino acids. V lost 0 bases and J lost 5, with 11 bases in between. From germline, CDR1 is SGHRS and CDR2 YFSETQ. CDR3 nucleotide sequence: TGCGCCAGCAGCTTGGGACTATCCCGTGAGACCCAGTACTTC. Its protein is CASSLGLSRETQYF.

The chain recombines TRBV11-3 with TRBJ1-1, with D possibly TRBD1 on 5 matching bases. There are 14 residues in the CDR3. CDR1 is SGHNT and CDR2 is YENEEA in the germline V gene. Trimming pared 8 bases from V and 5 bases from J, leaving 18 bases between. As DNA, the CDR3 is TGTGCCAGCGGACCGGGGGGTTCGGGAACTGAAGCTTTCTTT. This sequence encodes CASGPGGSGTEAFF.

The CDR3 sequence: CASSLYPGYSYEQYF. CDR3 bases: TGTGCCAGCAGCCTTTATCCCGGGTACTCCTACGAGCAGTACTTC. V and J are TRBV11-2 and TRBJ2-7, with D unresolved. V was clipped by 5 bases and J by 0 bases, with 14 bases between them. This CDR3 is 15 amino acids long. Germline-derived CDR1 and CDR2 are SGHAT and FQNNGV. The full variable domain, rest sourced from reference TRBV11-2 and TRBJ2-7, is EAGVAQSPRYKIIEKRQSVAFWCNPISGHATLYWYQQILGQGPKLLIQFQNNGVVDDSQLPKDRFSAERLKGVDSTLKIQPAKLEDSAVYLCASSLYPGYSYEQYFGPGTRLTVT.

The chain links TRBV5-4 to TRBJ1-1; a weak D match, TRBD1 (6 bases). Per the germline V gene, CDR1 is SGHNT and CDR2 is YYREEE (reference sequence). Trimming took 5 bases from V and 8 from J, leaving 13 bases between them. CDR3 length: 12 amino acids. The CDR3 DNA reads TGTGCCAGCAGGGCCAGGGGTTCGGAAGCTTTCTTT. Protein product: CASRARGSEAFF. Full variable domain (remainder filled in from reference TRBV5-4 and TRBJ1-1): ETGVTQSPTHLIKTRGQQVTLRCSSQSGHNTVSWYQQALGQGPQFIFQYYREEENGRGNFPPRFSGLQFPNYSSELNVNALELDDSALYLCASRARGSEAFFGQGTRLTVV.

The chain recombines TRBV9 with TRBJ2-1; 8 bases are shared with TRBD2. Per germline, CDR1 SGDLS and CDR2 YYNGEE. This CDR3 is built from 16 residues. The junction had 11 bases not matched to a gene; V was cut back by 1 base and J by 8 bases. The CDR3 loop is CASSVSVAGTFYEQFF. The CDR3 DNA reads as TGTGCCAGCAGCGTATCGGTAGCGGGAACTTTCTATGAGCAGTTCTTC.

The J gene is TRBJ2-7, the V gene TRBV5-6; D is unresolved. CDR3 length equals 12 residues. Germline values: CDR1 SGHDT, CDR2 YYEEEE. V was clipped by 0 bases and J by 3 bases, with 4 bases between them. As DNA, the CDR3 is TGTGCCAGCAGCTTGGGCTACTACGAGCAGTACTTC. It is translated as CASSLGYYEQYF.

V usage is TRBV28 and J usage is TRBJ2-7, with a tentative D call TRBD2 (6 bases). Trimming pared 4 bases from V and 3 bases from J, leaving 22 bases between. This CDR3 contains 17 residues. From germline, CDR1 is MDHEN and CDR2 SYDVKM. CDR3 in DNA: TGTGCCAGCAGTTCGATACAGGCGGGAAGACCGGACTACGAGCAGTACTTC. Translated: CASSSIQAGRPDYEQYF.

CDR3 amino acids: CASSVGQGEALYGYTF. CDR3 coding DNA: TGTGCCAGCAGTGTTGGTCAAGGTGAAGCGCTCTATGGCTACACCTTC. This sequence joins TRBV25-1 and TRBJ1-2; D uncertain. The CDR3 is 16 amino acids. V was pared by 4 bases and J by 4 bases, with 19 bases between. Germline CDR1 reads MGHDK; CDR2 reads SYGVNS.